One sample yielded the 14 T cell receptor beta chains listed below, sequenced in a study of cytomegalovirus exposure and HLA in healthy donors. PCR amplification relied on 60 Vbeta primers (plus 13 Jbeta primers). Profiling relied on immunoSEQ multiplex PCR, and the TCRdb table lists in-frame clones only, not all of them. The table includes fewer than 150,000 clones, roughly 65% detected once. Source material: PBMCs. The receptors were sampled from a woman under 40 in good health and CMV-seronegative.

The CDR3: CASSPRTGGNEQFF. In nucleotides, the CDR3 is TGTGCCAGCAGCCCACGGACAGGGGGCAATGAGCAGTTCTTC. This chain links TRBV11-3 with TRBJ2-1; 10 nucleotides align to TRBD1. The CDR3 covers 14 residues. Germline V CDR1 and CDR2: SGHNT, YENEEA. V was clipped by 5 bases and J by 6 bases; unmatched bases: 4.

This rearrangement joins TRBV10-3 to TRBJ1-4; no firm D call. Trimming left V 5 bases short and J 3 bases short, with 13 bases between. CDR1 and CDR2 (germline): ENHRY, SYGVKD. The CDR3 runs 15 residues. CDR3 in DNA: TGTGCCATCAGTCCGGGAGGCGGGTCTAATGAAAAACTGTTTTTT. As protein: CAISPGGGSNEKLFF.

This rearrangement joins TRBV29-1 to TRBJ1-1; 8 nucleotides line up with TRBD1. The J segment lost 6 bases and the V segment lost 5 bases, leaving 8 bases of the junction unmatched. Per the germline V gene, CDR1 is SQVTM and CDR2 is ANQGSEA. The length of the CDR3 is 13 residues. The CDR3 bases are TGCAGCGTTCGAATCACAGGGGGATCTGAAGCTTTCTTT. Its protein product is CSVRITGGSEAFF.

This clone was recorded a few times. The chain carries TRBV7-2 and TRBJ1-5; D may be TRBD1 (6 bases). Germline V gene data show CDR1 as SGHTA and CDR2 as FQGNSA. Trimming took 5 bases from V and 6 from J, leaving 23 bases between them. The length of the CDR3 is 17 residues. The CDR3: CASSRNGLQGFGQPQHF. In DNA, the CDR3 is TGTGCCAGCAGCCGCAACGGATTACAGGGATTTGGTCAGCCCCAGCATTTT.

The rearrangement joins TRBV19 to TRBJ2-1, with D maybe TRBD1 (6 bases). This CDR3 has 13 residues. The V end lost 3 bases, the J end lost 9 bases, and 12 bases lay between the germline ends. Germline CDR1 reads LNHDA; CDR2 reads SQIVND (reference sequence). The DNA of the CDR3 is TGTGCCAGTAGTATTAGTGAAGGGGGTGAGCAGTTCTTC. Encoded protein: CASSISEGGEQFF.

The chain employs TRBV2 and TRBJ2-5; TRBD2 matches at 12 bases. This CDR3 contains 14 residues. CDR1 is SNHLY and CDR2 is FYNNEI in the germline V gene. The trim removed 7 bases at V and 5 bases at J, leaving 5 bases unmatched. The CDR3 DNA reads TGTGCCAGCAAGGGACTAGCGGGTGGGGAGACCCAGTACTTC. It translates to CASKGLAGGETQYF.

J is TRBJ2-5 and V is TRBV28; TRBD1 aligns across 10 bases. The tail of the sequence fits TRBJ2-7 better, so the J call may be wrong. The CDR3 runs 16 residues. Germline CDR1 reads MDHEN; CDR2 reads SYDVKM. The chain's CDR3 is CASSFGRRDRGYEQYF. Here the CDR3 DNA reads TGTGCCAGCAGTTTCGGGCGGCGGGACAGGGGCTACGAGCAGTACTTC.

CDR3 amino acids: CASSQGWTGRTDTQYF. CDR3 in DNA: TGCGCCAGCAGCCAAGGGTGGACAGGGCGCACAGATACGCAGTATTTT. V gene TRBV4-1 combines with J gene TRBJ2-3; 8 nucleotides agree with TRBD1. CDR3 length: 16 amino acids. J gave up 1 base and V 1 base, and 4 bases lay outside the gene matches. Germline CDR1 reads MGHRA; CDR2 reads YSYEKL.

The chain employs TRBV4-1 and TRBJ2-1; TRBD2 agrees at 13 bases. Trimming at V came to 1 base and at J to 0 bases, leaving 3 bases not matched to a gene. This CDR3 has 18 amino acids. Germline CDR1 is MGHRA and CDR2 is YSYEKL. The CDR3 here is CASSQGLAGGSSYNEQFF. The CDR3 coding sequence is TGCGCCAGCAGCCAAGGACTAGCGGGGGGCTCCTCCTACAATGAGCAGTTCTTC.

The rearrangement uses TRBV19 and TRBJ2-7, with TRBD2 identical over 13 bases. Germline CDR1 reads LNHDA; CDR2 reads SQIVND (reference sequence). V trimming: 4 bases; J trimming: 3 bases; junction bases outside the gene matches: 12. CDR3 length: 18 residues. CDR3 DNA sequence: TGTGCCAGTAGTAGTATACTTGGGACTAGCGGGAACCTCTACGAGCAGTACTTC. Residues: CASSSILGTSGNLYEQYF.

V is TRBV27 and J is TRBJ2-7; 8 nucleotides agree with TRBD2. The V segment lost 5 bases and the J segment 2 bases; nucleotides outside the gene matches: 2. Germline CDR1 and CDR2: MNHEY and SMNVEV (reference sequence). This CDR3 has 13 amino acids. The CDR3 DNA reads TGTGCCAGCAGTATGGGACTAGCCTACGAGCAGTACTTC. Translating gives CASSMGLAYEQYF.

The chain is built from TRBV19 and TRBJ1-2; TRBD1 matches 7 bases. The germline V gene encodes CDR1 LNHDA and CDR2 SQIVND (reference sequence). There are 13 residues in the CDR3. V was pared by 7 bases and J by 10 bases, with 12 bases of the junction left unmatched. The CDR3 region is CASTPTGSDVYTF. Here the CDR3 DNA reads TGTGCCAGTACTCCGACAGGGTCGGATGTCTACACCTTC. The full variable domain, rest sourced from reference TRBV19 and TRBJ1-2, is DGGITQSPKYLFRKEGQNVTLSCEQNLNHDAMYWYRQDPGQGLRLIYYSQIVNDFQKGDIAEGYSVSREKKESFPLTVTSAQKNPTAFYLCASTPTGSDVYTFGSGTRLTVV.

The genes are TRBV28 and TRBJ2-5; D remains unclear. Gene TRBJ2-7 matches the end of the DNA better, so the J call may be wrong. The CDR3 covers 12 residues. Germline CDR1 reads MDHEN; CDR2 reads SYDVKM. The CDR3 loop reads CASSLRRYEQYF. CDR3 nucleotides: TGTGCCAGCAGTTTACGCAGGTACGAGCAGTACTTC.

CDR3 in amino acids: CASSLRQYQETQYF. In nucleotides, the CDR3 is TGTGCCAGCAGCTTACGCCAGTATCAAGAGACCCAGTACTTC. This sequence joins TRBV7-9 and TRBJ2-5; D ambiguous. V was shortened by 2 bases and J by 2 bases, with 9 bases between the two germline ends. Germline V CDR1 and CDR2: SEHNR, FQNEAQ (reference sequence). The CDR3 has 14 residues.